A selection of T cell receptor beta chains follows, all from one sample in a study of OX40 agonist ivuxolimab in advanced cancers. Profiling relied on immunoSEQ multiplex PCR, and the TCRdb table lists in-frame clones only, not all of them. The sample includes about 35,000 clones, 80% to 95% of them seen just once. The sample here was CD4+ or CD8+ T cells sorted from blood, taken in a trial of the OX40 agonist ivuxolimab. These receptors were taken from an adult with an advanced solid tumor such as melanoma, head and neck, liver or kidney cancer. CDR3s include the opening cysteine and the closing phenylalanine or tryptophan. A D gene is named only where the DNA matches it firmly. Size values are once, few and many counts, or a class for expanded clones, and some rows have none.

TRBJ1-2	TRBV5-6	NA	NA	CASRPQGYGYTF	TGTGCCAGCAGACCACAGGGCTATGGCTACACCTTC
TRBJ2-7	TRBV27	NA	NA	CASSEDRFLFGEQYF	TGTGCCAGCAGTGAGGACCGATTTCTCTTCGGGGAGCAGTACTTC
TRBJ1-1	TRBV6-5	TRBD1	NA	CASADRVWTEAFF	TGTGCCAGCGCGGACAGGGTATGGACTGAAGCTTTCTTT
TRBJ2-1	TRBV4-1	TRBD2	NA	CASSQVLAGGTYNEQFF	TGCGCCAGCAGCCAGGTACTAGCGGGCGGGACCTACAATGAGCAGTTCTTC
TRBJ2-5	TRBV18	NA	NA	CASSYPNQYQETQYF	TGTGCCAGCTCATACCCGAATCAGTACCAAGAGACCCAGTACTTC
TRBJ1-5	TRBV19	NA	NA	CASSISSENQPQHF	TGTGCCAGTAGTATAAGCTCCGAAAATCAGCCCCAGCATTTT
TRBJ1-5	TRBV27	NA	NA	CASSLYRASNQPQHF	TGTGCCAGCAGTTTATACAGGGCTAGCAATCAGCCCCAGCATTTT
TRBJ2-1	TRBV2	TRBD1	NA	CARQQGAFYNEQFF	TGTGCCAGACAACAGGGGGCCTTCTACAATGAGCAGTTCTTC
TRBJ2-4	TRBV27	NA	NA	CASSLGAQNIQYF	TGTGCCAGCAGTCTGGGGGCCCAAAACATTCAGTACTTC
TRBJ1-5	TRBV5-6	NA	NA	CASSLSNQPQHF	TGTGCCAGCAGCTTATCGAATCAGCCCCAGCATTTT
TRBJ2-3	TRBV4-3	TRBD2	NA	CASSQTSASTDTQYF	TGCGCCAGCAGCCAAACTAGCGCAAGCACAGATACGCAGTATTTT
TRBJ2-7	TRBV5-6	NA	NA	CASSLSTSYEQYF	TGTGCCAGCAGCTTAAGCACCTCCTACGAGCAGTACTTC
TRBJ2-3	TRBV19	TRBD2	NA	CASSKSGRPDTQYF	TGTGCCAGTAGTAAGAGCGGGAGGCCAGATACGCAGTATTTT
TRBJ2-7	TRBV7-9	NA	NA	CASSLDRAYYEQYF	TGTGCCAGCAGCTTAGACAGGGCTTACTACGAGCAGTACTTC
TRBJ2-1	TRBV9	TRBD1	once	CASSPRQGVLSSYNEQFF	TGTGCCAGCAGCCCCCGACAGGGGGTACTAAGCTCCTACAATGAGCAGTTCTTC
TRBJ2-7	TRBV11-1	NA	NA	CASSLEGEQYF	TGTGCCAGCAGCTTAGAGGGCGAGCAGTACTTC
TRBJ2-7	TRBV7-9	TRBD2	NA	CASSLGGGDEQYF	TGTGCCAGCAGCTTAGGTGGGGGGGACGAGCAGTACTTC
TRBJ1-4	TRBV13	NA	NA	CASSPLGEGGTEEKLFF	TGTGCCAGCAGCCCCCTTGGTGAAGGAGGGACCGAGGAAAAACTGTTTTTT
TRBJ1-6	TRBV6-5	NA	NA	CASSYSPGTYAAHF	TGTGCCAGCAGTTACTCTCCCGGGACTTATGCAGCCCACTTT
TRBJ2-3	TRBV4-2	TRBD2	NA	CASRGGADTQYF	TGTGCCAGCCGGGGAGGGGCAGATACGCAGTATTTT
TRBJ2-3	TRBV5-8	NA	NA	CASSPDYNTQYF	TGTGCCAGCAGCCCCGACTACAATACGCAGTATTTT
TRBJ1-5	TRBV6-6	NA	NA	CASYDLGGNQPQHF	TGTGCCAGCTATGATCTCGGGGGCAATCAGCCCCAGCATTTT
TRBJ1-1	TRBV9	NA	once	CASSVGRSTEAFF	TGTGCCAGCAGCGTAGGGAGGTCGACTGAAGCTTTCTTT
TRBJ2-3	TRBV28	NA	once	CASSLSGGGTDTQYF	TGTGCCAGCAGTTTATCGGGGGGCGGTACAGATACGCAGTATTTT
TRBJ2-1	TRBV1	NA	once	CTSSARLAGDCNEQFF	TGCACCAGCAGCGCCCGACTAGCGGGAGATTGCAATGAGCAGTTCTTC
TRBJ2-7	TRBV4-3	NA	once	CASSQAGLADYEQYF	TGCGCCAGCAGCCAGGCGGGACTCGCAGACTACGAGCAGTACTTC
TRBJ2-3	TRBV27	TRBD2	NA	CASSPPGLATDTQYF	TGTGCCAGCAGTCCCCCGGGACTAGCCACAGATACGCAGTATTTT
TRBJ2-1	TRBV7-3	TRBD1	NA	CASSSSYSLDREYNEQFF	TGTGCCAGCAGCTCCTCCTACTCCTTAGACAGGGAATACAATGAGCAGTTCTTC
TRBJ2-7	TRBV27	NA	NA	CASSPSTGANSYEQYF	TGTGCCAGCAGTCCATCGACGGGGGCGAACTCCTACGAGCAGTACTTC
TRBJ2-7	TRBV19	NA	NA	CASSQGYYYEQYF	TGTGCCAGTAGTCAGGGATATTATTACGAGCAGTACTTC